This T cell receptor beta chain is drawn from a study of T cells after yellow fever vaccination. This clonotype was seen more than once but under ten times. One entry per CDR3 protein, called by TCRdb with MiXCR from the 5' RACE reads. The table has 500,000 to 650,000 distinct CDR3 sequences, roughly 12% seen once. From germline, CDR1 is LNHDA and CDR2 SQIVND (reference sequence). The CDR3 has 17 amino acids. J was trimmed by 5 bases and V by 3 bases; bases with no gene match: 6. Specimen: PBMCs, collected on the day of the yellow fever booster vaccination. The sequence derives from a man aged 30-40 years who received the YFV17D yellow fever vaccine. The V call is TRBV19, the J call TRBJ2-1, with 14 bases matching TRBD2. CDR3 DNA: TGTGCCAGTAGTATCCGGACTAGCGGGAGGAACAACAATGAGCAGTTCTTC. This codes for CASSIRTSGRNNNEQFF. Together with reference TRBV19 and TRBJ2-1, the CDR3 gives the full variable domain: DGGITQSPKYLFRKEGQNVTLSCEQNLNHDAMYWYRQDPGQGLRLIYYSQIVNDFQKGDIAEGYSVSREKKESFPLTVTSAQKNPTAFYLCASSIRTSGRNNNEQFFGPGTRLTVL.